The clone carrying this T cell receptor (beta chain) was detected only once. Its antigen is unidentified. The data were obtained in a study of cytomegalovirus exposure and HLA in healthy donors. Points from the study as a whole: Cytomegalovirus status, reportedly, was diagnosed with high specificity and sensitivity by the classifier. A list of 164 TCR beta chains associated with cytomegalovirus was given. Rarity characterized most TCR sequences, yet some public TCRs appeared in many donors.

Data came from immunoSEQ multiplex PCR; TCRdb stores just in-frame clones and leaves some out. The table has 140,000 to 150,000 clones, about 95% seen once. Trimming at V came to 3 bases and at J to 7 bases, leaving 11 bases not matched to a gene. CDR1 and CDR2 (germline): SGHAT, FQDESV (reference sequence). The CDR3 is made up of 15 amino acids. This chain uses TRBV11-1 with TRBJ2-7; 8 bases agree with TRBD2. What was sequenced was PBMCs. This TCR came from a young man in good health and CMV-seropositive. This chain's CDR3 is CASSFSSGGPGEQYF. Here the CDR3 DNA reads TGTGCCAGCAGCTTTTCATCGGGAGGGCCGGGGGAGCAGTACTTC.